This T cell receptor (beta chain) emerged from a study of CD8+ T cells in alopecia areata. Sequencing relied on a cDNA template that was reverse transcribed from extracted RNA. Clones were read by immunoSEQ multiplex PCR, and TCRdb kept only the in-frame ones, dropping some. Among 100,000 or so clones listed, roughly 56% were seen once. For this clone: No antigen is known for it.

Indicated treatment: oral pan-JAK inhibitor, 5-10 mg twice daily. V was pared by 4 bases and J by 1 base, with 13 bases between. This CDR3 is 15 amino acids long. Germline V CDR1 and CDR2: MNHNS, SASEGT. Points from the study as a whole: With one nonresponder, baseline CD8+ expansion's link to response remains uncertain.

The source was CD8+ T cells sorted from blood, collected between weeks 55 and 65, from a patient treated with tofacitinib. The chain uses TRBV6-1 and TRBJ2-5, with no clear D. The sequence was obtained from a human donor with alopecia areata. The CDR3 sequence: CASSGRLYLQETQYF. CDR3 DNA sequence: TGTGCCAGCAGTGGCAGGTTGTACCTCCAAGAGACCCAGTACTTC.